One T cell receptor beta chain is described in this entry. Its antigen is unknown. A much larger clonotype is one base distant, so this may be a read error. CDR3 length equals 13 residues. Trimming removed 3 bases from V and 0 bases from J, with 6 bases in between. The V gene's germline CDR1 is MDHEN and CDR2 SYDVKM. The data are from a study of shared clonotypes between healthy human individuals. General study results and limits: What naive subsets generally showed was a larger estimated richness than memory subsets showed. With several donors compared, approximately 5.5% of naive CD4 clonotypes were shared.

HIV-negative, healthy adults without recent acute infections or vaccinations were the donors. Over several immunoSEQ plates, each subset's genomic DNA was distributed in even portions. Some clones are missing from TCRdb's copy, which holds only in-frame ones; the method was immunoSEQ multiplex PCR. Found here are about 1 million clones, 70% to 80% of them singletons; the top ten hold about 1.5%. This TCR came from a man aged 18 to 30 in good health. The rearrangement links TRBV28 to TRBJ2-7; perhaps TRBD1 as D (6 bases). The sample comprised memory CD4+ T cells sorted from blood. The subset denotes: CD45RA-negative fraction. The CDR3 is CASSLDSSYEQYF. CDR3 sequence (DNA): TGTGCCAGCAGTTTGGACAGCTCCTACGAGCAGTACTTC.